Shown below are 9 T cell receptor beta chains from a single sample sequenced in a study of spatial heterogeneity in lung cancer. TCRdb re-analysed the 5' RACE reads in MiXCR, keeping a single row per CDR3 protein. Altogether about 5,400 distinct CDR3 sequences are present, about a third being singletons, with the ten largest covering 3.5%. The time point: sample taken at primary tumor resection. Sequencing covered unsorted whole RNA taken from tumor, nontumor lung or frozen PBMC. Sequencing was performed on PBMCs, taken at surgery. Receptors originate from a female donor with early-stage non-small cell lung cancer.

Remarks on this clonotype: The library was built for alpha chains, so this beta chain is an off-target read and its size means little. For the CDR3, the DNA is TGTGCCAGCAGCACGGACAGGGGGAGCGGAGCCAAAAACATTCAGTACTTC. Amino acid sequence: CASSTDRGSGAKNIQYF. The rearrangement links TRBV7-9 to TRBJ2-4, with 10 bases that match TRBD1. Per germline, CDR1 SEHNR and CDR2 FQNEAQ (reference sequence). Losses at the gene ends were 5 bases for V and 0 bases for J; bases not matched to a gene: 7. This CDR3 spans 17 amino acids.

Worth noting for this clonotype: This beta chain turned up in a library designed for alpha chains; as an off-target read, its abundance says little. The DNA of the CDR3 is TGTGCCAGCAGCGGAACAGTTCCCAAGCGAACGCAGTATTTT. It yields the protein CASSGTVPKRTQYF. The chain links TRBV28 to TRBJ2-3; D is ambiguous. The CDR3 runs 14 residues. The ends were cut back, 6 bases at V and 9 bases at J, with 19 bases in the middle. Germline V lookup: CDR1 MDHEN, CDR2 SYDVKM.

Of note for this clonotype: A library prepared for alpha chains yielded this beta chain as an off-target read; its size is of little meaning. The rearrangement joins TRBV12-3 or TRBV12-4 to TRBJ2-7, with D unresolved. CDR3 length: 13 residues. The V end lost 7 bases, the J end lost 0 bases, and 10 bases lay between the germline ends. The CDR3 reads CASTPGFSYEQYF. As DNA, the CDR3 is TGTGCCAGCACCCCGGGCTTCTCCTACGAGCAGTACTTC.

As to this clonotype: Within a library made for alpha chains, this beta chain is off target, and its count is uninformative. CDR3 loop: CSARDWQTHRDTQYF. Here the CDR3 DNA reads TGCAGTGCTAGAGATTGGCAAACCCATCGAGATACGCAGTATTTT. The chain is built from TRBV20-1 and TRBJ2-3; D gene unclear. The germline V gene encodes CDR1 DFQATT and CDR2 SNEGSKA (reference sequence). The CDR3 loop spans 15 amino acids. V lost 0 bases and J lost 5, with 15 bases in between.

This clonotype was picked up a small number of times. This beta chain was picked up by a library intended for alpha chains and is off target, so its count carries little meaning. The chain combines TRBV4-3 with TRBJ2-5; D might be TRBD1 or TRBD2, each matching 5 bases. This CDR3 region has 15 residues. CDR1 and CDR2 (germline): LGHNA, YSLEER. The V gene lost 1 base and the J gene lost 1 base, with 10 bases spanning the gap. The CDR3 spells CASSQGLGTQETQYF. For the CDR3, the DNA is TGCGCCAGCAGCCAAGGCCTGGGGACCCAAGAGACCCAGTACTTC.

Concerning this clonotype itself: This beta chain represents an off-target read in a library built for alpha chains; its size is of limited meaning. This sequence joins TRBV7-2 and TRBJ2-2; D is unresolved. Germline V gene data show CDR1 as SGHTA and CDR2 as FQGNSA. Trimming removed 2 bases at V and 0 bases at J, with 7 bases between. This CDR3 has 15 amino acids. The CDR3 DNA sequence: TGTGCCAGCAGCTTAAGCCGACCGAACACCGGGGAGCTGTTTTTT. Its protein is CASSLSRPNTGELFF.

This clonotype has more than one count but fewer than ten. A library made for alpha chains picked up this beta chain off target, so its size means little. The chain is built from TRBV19 and TRBJ2-6; no clear D gene. This CDR3 comprises 15 residues. CDR1 LNHDA and CDR2 SQIVND come from the germline V gene (reference sequence). V lost 7 bases, J lost 0 bases, and 10 bases lay in between. CDR3 residues: CASIDESSGANVLTF. The CDR3 region has the DNA TGTGCCAGTATAGATGAAAGCTCTGGGGCCAACGTCCTGACTTTC.

This clonotype was seen more than once but under ten times. Because the library targeted alpha chains, this beta chain is an off-target read whose size means little. V is TRBV7-9 and J is TRBJ2-3; 9 nucleotides agree with TRBD1. Germline CDR1 and CDR2: SEHNR and FQNEAQ (reference sequence). The CDR3 runs to 18 residues. The junction had 18 bases not matched to a gene; V was cut back by 5 bases and J by 6 bases. Here the CDR3 reads CASSLTPGQGPFSDTQYF. CDR3 bases: TGTGCCAGCAGCCTGACCCCGGGACAGGGTCCGTTTAGCGATACGCAGTATTTT.

A remark on this clonotype: This beta chain appears as a stray read in a library generated for alpha chains; its size is not informative. The V and J genes are TRBV6-2 or TRBV6-3 and TRBJ2-3, with D hard to call. Trimming took off 4 bases at V and 2 bases at J, with 13 bases between the two ends. This CDR3 contains 15 residues. Germline lookup yields CDR1 MNHEY and CDR2 SVGEGT. The CDR3, as DNA: TGTGCCAGCAGTTGGTACAGAAGAAACACAGATACGCAGTATTTT. It translates to CASSWYRRNTDTQYF.